What follows are 15 T cell receptor beta chains derived from one specimen sequenced in a study of blood T cell repertoires in COVID-19. Only in-frame clones appear in the TCRdb table, and some are missing; sequencing was by immunoSEQ multiplex PCR. The data hold about 120,000 clones, with 84% observed a single time. The sequencing sample was made of PBMCs or T cells enriched from blood (not recorded which). Receptor source: a woman aged 25-40 years who had recovered from COVID-19.

The chain has TRBV19 and TRBJ1-2; D unclear. Trimming cost V 10 bases and J 2 bases, with 20 bases left between them. The CDR3 consists of 15 residues. Per germline, CDR1 LNHDA and CDR2 SQIVND (reference sequence). CDR3 residues: CATHPQAAGNYGYTF. The DNA for the CDR3 is TGTGCCACCCATCCTCAGGCCGCTGGAAACTATGGCTACACCTTC.

V is TRBV18 and J is TRBJ2-2; D uncertain. The CDR3 has 13 amino acids. Trimming took off 2 bases at V and 6 bases at J, with 7 bases between the two ends. Germline-derived CDR1 and CDR2 are KGHSH and LQKENI. The CDR3 reads CASSPSGSGELFF. The CDR3 bases are TGTGCCAGCTCACCATCAGGATCCGGGGAGCTGTTTTTT.

The gene calls are TRBV12-3 or TRBV12-4 and TRBJ2-5; 10 bases map to TRBD1. Trimming cost V 5 bases and J 4 bases; bases outside gene matches: 1. The CDR3 extends over 13 amino acids. The CDR3 DNA reads as TGTGCCAGCAGTAGGGACAGGGGAGAGACCCAGTACTTC. The encoded protein is CASSRDRGETQYF.

This clone was picked up one time. The chain uses TRBV5-1 and TRBJ2-7, with 9 nucleotides matching TRBD2. This CDR3 region has 14 residues. V gave up 4 bases and J gave up 5 bases; unmatched junction bases: 7. CDR1 and CDR2 from the germline V gene are SGHRS and YFSETQ. The CDR3 coding sequence is TGCGCCAGCAGCCCTGGGACTAGCAAGCACGAGCAGTACTTC. This sequence encodes CASSPGTSKHEQYF.

The rearrangement joins TRBV7-8 to TRBJ1-5; 8 nucleotides match TRBD1. Germline values: CDR1 SGHVS, CDR2 FQNEAQ. With V trimmed by 2 bases and J by 3 bases, 3 bases remained unmatched. This CDR3 spans 15 amino acids. The DNA for the CDR3 is TGTGCCAGCAGCTTACAGGGGGCTCTCAATCAGCCCCAGCATTTT. The encoded protein is CASSLQGALNQPQHF.

The chain uses TRBV28 and TRBJ2-3, with 11 bases aligning to TRBD1. The CDR3 length is 14 residues. Unmatched junction bases numbered 4, after V lost 8 bases and J lost 3 bases. CDR1 MDHEN and CDR2 SYDVKM come from the germline V gene. The CDR3 region has the DNA TGTGCCAGCTTTAGGGACAGGGGGACAGATACGCAGTATTTT. Amino acid sequence: CASFRDRGTDTQYF. The whole variable domain, filled in from reference TRBV28 and TRBJ2-3, reads DVKVTQSSRYLVKRTGEKVFLECVQDMDHENMFWYRQDPGLGLRLIYFSYDVKMKEKGDIPEGYSVSREKKERFSLILESASTNQTSMYLCASFRDRGTDTQYFGPGTRLTVL.

This chain links TRBV6-4 with TRBJ2-1; 12 bases agree with TRBD2. In germline, CDR1 is MRHNA, CDR2 SNTAGT. This CDR3 has 15 amino acids. V was clipped by 6 bases and J by 5 bases; unmatched bases: 5. CDR3 amino acids: CASSQTSGSDNEQFF. The CDR3 region has the DNA TGTGCCAGCAGCCAGACTAGCGGGAGTGACAATGAGCAGTTCTTC.

This chain's CDR3 is CASSLMGAVTQYF. The DNA of the CDR3 is TGTGCCAGCAGCTTAATGGGAGCGGTTACGCAGTATTTT. This sequence joins TRBV7-3 and TRBJ2-3, with TRBD2 as a possible D gene (5 bases). The CDR3 is 13 residues long. V was clipped by 1 base and J by 8 bases, with 10 bases between them. The germline CDR1 and CDR2 sequences are SGHTA and FQGTGA. The entire variable domain, with the rest obtained from reference TRBV7-3 and TRBJ2-3, is as follows: GAGVSQTPSNKVTEKGKYVELRCDPISGHTALYWYRQSLGQGPEFLIYFQGTGAADDSGLPNDRFFAVRPEGSVSTLKIQRTERGDSAVYLCASSLMGAVTQYFGPGTRLTVL.

The rearrangement links TRBV2 to TRBJ1-2; TRBD1 matches at 8 bases. Germline trimming cut 6 bases from V and 7 bases from J; bases unmatched to any gene: 7. The germline V gene has CDR1 SNHLY and CDR2 FYNNEI. The CDR3 runs 13 residues. CDR3 protein: CASRLQGVSGYTF. DNA for the CDR3: TGTGCCAGCAGGCTACAGGGGGTGAGTGGCTACACCTTC. Based on the CDR3 plus reference TRBV2 and TRBJ1-2, the full variable domain is EPEVTQTPSHQVTQMGQEVILRCVPISNHLYFYWYRQILGQKVEFLVSFYNNEISEKSEIFDDQFSVERPDGSNFTLKIRSTKLEDSAMYFCASRLQGVSGYTFGSGTRLTVV.

The rearrangement uses TRBV5-1 and TRBJ2-5; 8 bases are shared with TRBD1. CDR3 length: 15 amino acids. J lost 4 bases, V lost 4 bases, and 9 bases had no gene match. Germline V lookup: CDR1 SGHRS, CDR2 YFSETQ. Written as DNA, the CDR3 is TGCGCCAGCAGCAGAAACAGGGGGGCGAGAGAGACCCAGTACTTC. It specifies CASSRNRGARETQYF.

The chain joins TRBV28 to TRBJ2-7; 8 nucleotides line up with TRBD2. V shed 5 bases, J shed 2 bases, and the junction held 8 bases outside the gene matches. This CDR3 comprises 15 residues. Looked up from germline, CDR1 is MDHEN and CDR2 is SYDVKM. The CDR3 region is CASSRAGGPTYEQYF. CDR3 coding DNA: TGTGCCAGCAGTAGGGCGGGAGGCCCCACCTACGAGCAGTACTTC.

The chain joins TRBV7-9 to TRBJ1-2; TRBD1 aligns across 10 bases. The germline gives CDR1 SEHNR, CDR2 FQNEAQ (reference sequence). The CDR3 runs to 15 residues. With V trimmed by 6 bases and J by 3 bases, 7 bases remained unmatched. The CDR3 region is CASRGTGAPHYGYTF. CDR3 bases: TGTGCCAGCAGAGGGACAGGGGCCCCTCACTATGGCTACACCTTC.

The chain is built from TRBV6-6 and TRBJ2-7; D is perhaps TRBD2 (7 bases). Trimming pared 5 bases from V and 6 bases from J, leaving 20 bases between. The CDR3 has 15 residues. CDR1 is MNHNY and CDR2 is SVGAGI in the germline V gene (reference sequence). CDR3 sequence (DNA): TGTGCCAGCAGTCCTCCCGGGGGGCTATCGGGCGAGCAGTACTTC. This gives the protein CASSPPGGLSGEQYF.

The chain has TRBV5-5 and TRBJ1-5, with 7 bases lining up with TRBD1. The CDR3 is made up of 16 amino acids. With 0 bases clipped from V and 3 bases from J, the junction kept 6 bases outside the gene matches. Per the germline V gene, CDR1 is SGHKS and CDR2 is YYEKEE (reference sequence). Here the CDR3 DNA reads TGTGCCAGCAGCTTGGCGGGACAGTGGAACAATCAGCCCCAGCATTTT. Its translation: CASSLAGQWNNQPQHF.

This clone was recorded once. The rearrangement links TRBV5-5 to TRBJ1-4; D perhaps matches TRBD1 (5 bases). The CDR3 has 14 amino acids. The V end lost 2 bases, the J end lost 14 bases, and 19 bases lay between the germline ends. Germline loops: CDR1 SGHKS, CDR2 YYEKEE (reference sequence). The CDR3, as DNA: TGTGCCAGCAGCTTTTTTGGTGGAGGGGACCGGCTGTTTTTT. Translated, it gives CASSFFGGGDRLFF.